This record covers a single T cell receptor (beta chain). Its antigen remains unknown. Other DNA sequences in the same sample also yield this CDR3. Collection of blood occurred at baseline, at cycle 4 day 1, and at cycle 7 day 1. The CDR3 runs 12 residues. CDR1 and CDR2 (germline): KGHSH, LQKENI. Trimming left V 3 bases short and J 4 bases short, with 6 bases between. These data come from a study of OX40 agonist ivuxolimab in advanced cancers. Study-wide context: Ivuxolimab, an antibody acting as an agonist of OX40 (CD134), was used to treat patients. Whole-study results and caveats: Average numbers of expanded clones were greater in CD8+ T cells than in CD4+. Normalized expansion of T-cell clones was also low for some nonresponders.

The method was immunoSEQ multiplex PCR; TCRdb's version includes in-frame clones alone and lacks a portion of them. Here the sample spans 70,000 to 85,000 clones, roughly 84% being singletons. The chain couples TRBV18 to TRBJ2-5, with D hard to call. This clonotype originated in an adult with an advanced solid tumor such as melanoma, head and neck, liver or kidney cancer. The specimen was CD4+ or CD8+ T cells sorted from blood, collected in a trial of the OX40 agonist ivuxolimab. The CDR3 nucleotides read TGTGCCAGCTCACCGACGCGAGAGACCCAGTACTTC. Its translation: CASSPTRETQYF.